The clone carrying this T cell receptor (beta chain) came up many times. The investigators amplified TCR beta CDR3 regions from RNA transcripts. The HTBI set primed first-round TCR CDR3 RT-PCR. A single record per CDR3 protein comes from TCRdb applying MiXCR to the multiplex PCR reads. The table records some 350,000 distinct CDR3 sequences, around a quarter of them present only once. The data were taken from a study of T cells in Graves' hyperthyroidism and ophthalmopathy. The receptor comes from a man between 45 and 60 years old with Graves' hyperthyroidism. The sequencing input was blood.

In DNA form, the CDR3 reads TGTGCCAGCAGCTTAGGGTATTGGGGCGATGAGCAGTTCTTC. It codes for CASSLGYWGDEQFF. The rearrangement joins TRBV11-2 to TRBJ2-1; D possibly corresponds to TRBD1 (5 bases). V was trimmed by 1 base and J by 8 bases, leaving 12 bases between them. The CDR3 consists of 14 residues. Germline loops: CDR1 SGHAT, CDR2 FQNNGV.